The 12 T cell receptor beta chains in this list originate from one sample, sequenced in a study of T-cell reconstitution after alpha-beta-depleted transplantation in children. The library targeted TCRbeta and was prepared with unique molecular identifiers. One entry per CDR3 protein results from TCRdb running MiXCR on the PCR reads. The repertoire holds about 98,000 distinct CDR3 sequences, with 23% as singletons. Sequenced material: PBMCs, taken before TCRalphabeta/CD19-depleted stem cell transplant. These receptors were taken from a boy younger than 10 with acute lymphoblastic leukemia, due to receive a stem cell transplant.

This rearrangement joins TRBV5-1 to TRBJ2-2; 13 bases are a match to TRBD2. Germline V gives CDR1 SGHRS, CDR2 YFSETQ. Unmatched junction bases numbered 7, after V lost 3 bases and J lost 5 bases. This CDR3 is built from 17 residues. The CDR3 nucleotides are TGCGCCAGCAGCTCCGGACTAGCGGGAGAGAGTACCGGGGAGCTGTTTTTT. It specifies CASSSGLAGESTGELFF.

This clonotype was seen ten or more times. The V and J genes are TRBV24-1 and TRBJ1-1; D is undetermined. Trimming stripped 7 bases from V and 1 base from J, with 12 bases between. CDR3 length equals 14 residues. CDR1 and CDR2 (germline): KGHDR, SFDVKD. This CDR3 is CATRGSRANTEAFF. For the CDR3, the DNA is TGTGCCACCAGGGGGTCTAGGGCGAACACTGAAGCTTTCTTT.

Only one count was recorded for this clonotype. V is TRBV27 and J is TRBJ2-7; 9 bases agree with TRBD2. Trimming cost V 6 bases and J 4 bases; bases outside gene matches: 4. CDR1 is MNHEY and CDR2 is SMNVEV in the germline V gene (reference sequence). CDR3 length equals 13 residues. CDR3 bases: TGTGCCAGCAGGACTAGCGGAGGGTACGAGCAGTACTTC. Its translation is CASRTSGGYEQYF.

The gene calls are TRBV12-3 or TRBV12-4 and TRBJ2-1; 7 bases agree with TRBD2. With V trimmed by 0 bases and J by 12 bases, 5 bases remained unmatched. The CDR3 covers 13 residues. The CDR3 is CASSLASASGQFF. CDR3 nucleotides: TGTGCCAGCAGTTTAGCCTCGGCTAGCGGGCAGTTCTTC.

This clonotype appeared a few times. This chain uses TRBV10-3 with TRBJ1-2; a weak D match, TRBD1 (6 bases). The V and J ends lost 3 bases and 7 bases respectively, with 12 bases between them. The CDR3 sequence is 13 residues long. CDR1 and CDR2 from the germline V gene are ENHRY and SYGVKD. The CDR3 coding sequence is TGTGCCATCAGTGACCGGACAGATCGTGGCTACACCTTC. This gives the protein CAISDRTDRGYTF.

The chain joins TRBV6-2 or TRBV6-3 to TRBJ2-6, with a possible D match to TRBD2 (6 bases). The CDR3 has 16 residues. Trimming stripped 2 bases from V and 2 bases from J, with 10 bases between. CDR1 MNHEY and CDR2 SVGEGT come from the germline V gene. CDR3 nucleotides: TGTGCCAGCAGTTACGCGGGAATGGCTGGGGCCAACGTCCTGACTTTC. It codes for CASSYAGMAGANVLTF.

This clonotype was seen repeatedly, ten times or more. The rearrangement uses TRBV12-3 or TRBV12-4 and TRBJ1-1, with D perhaps TRBD1 (6 bases). This CDR3 has 16 residues. Trimming shortened V by 7 bases and J by 1 base, and 19 bases separated the two germline ends. The CDR3, as DNA: TGTGCCAGCAAGATCGGCGGGGGCTCTCGGAACACTGAAGCTTTCTTT. Translating it yields CASKIGGGSRNTEAFF.

In its sample, this clonotype was seen many times. V and J are TRBV4-1 and TRBJ1-3; TRBD1 agrees at 7 bases. The trim removed 1 base at V and 6 bases at J, leaving 6 bases unmatched. Germline assignment: CDR1 MGHRA and CDR2 YSYEKL. This CDR3 comprises 15 residues. CDR3 in DNA: TGCGCCAGCAGCCAAGGTCCCCAGGGGGAAAACACCATATATTTT. Amino acids: CASSQGPQGENTIYF.

This clonotype was detected once. The chain is built from TRBV28 and TRBJ2-3; TRBD1 matches 8 bases. Germline loops: CDR1 MDHEN, CDR2 SYDVKM. After removal of 5 bases from V and 2 bases from J, the junction contained 9 bases not matched to a gene. This CDR3 has 16 amino acids. The CDR3 coding sequence is TGTGCCAGCAGTGGGGCGGGACAGGCCGTCACAGATACGCAGTATTTT. Encoded protein: CASSGAGQAVTDTQYF.

The rearrangement joins TRBV7-2 to TRBJ2-3; 11 bases match TRBD1. Trimming removed 4 bases from V and 5 bases from J; junction bases left unmatched: 2. CDR3 size: 14 residues. Germline CDR1 is SGHTA and CDR2 is FQGNSA. CDR3 in amino acids: CASSWDRGVDTQYF. CDR3 nucleotide sequence: TGTGCCAGCAGCTGGGACAGGGGGGTAGATACGCAGTATTTT. Filled out from reference TRBV7-2 and TRBJ2-3, the complete variable domain reads GAGVSQSPSNKVTEKGKDVELRCDPISGHTALYWYRQSLGQGLEFLIYFQGNSAPDKSGLPSDRFSAERTGGSVSTLTIQRTQQEDSAVYLCASSWDRGVDTQYFGPGTRLTVL.

This clonotype was counted a few times. The chain carries TRBV7-9 and TRBJ2-6, with TRBD2 matching over 10 bases. Trimming at V came to 10 bases and at J to 3 bases, leaving 15 bases not matched to a gene. The CDR3 consists of 18 residues. CDR1 is SEHNR and CDR2 is FQNEAQ in the germline V gene (reference sequence). CDR3 DNA: TGTGCCAACCAATGGACTAGCGGAGGGGTTGGTGGGGCCAACGTCCTGACTTTC. It codes for CANQWTSGGVGGANVLTF.

The CDR3 protein is CASSQWGRRTYEQYF. The CDR3 nucleotides are TGCGCCAGCAGCCAATGGGGCAGGCGAACCTACGAGCAGTACTTC. The V and J genes are TRBV4-3 and TRBJ2-7, with D perhaps TRBD1 (5 bases). Trimming removed 2 bases from V and 2 bases from J, with 13 bases in between. This CDR3 contains 15 residues. Germline lookup yields CDR1 LGHNA and CDR2 YSLEER.